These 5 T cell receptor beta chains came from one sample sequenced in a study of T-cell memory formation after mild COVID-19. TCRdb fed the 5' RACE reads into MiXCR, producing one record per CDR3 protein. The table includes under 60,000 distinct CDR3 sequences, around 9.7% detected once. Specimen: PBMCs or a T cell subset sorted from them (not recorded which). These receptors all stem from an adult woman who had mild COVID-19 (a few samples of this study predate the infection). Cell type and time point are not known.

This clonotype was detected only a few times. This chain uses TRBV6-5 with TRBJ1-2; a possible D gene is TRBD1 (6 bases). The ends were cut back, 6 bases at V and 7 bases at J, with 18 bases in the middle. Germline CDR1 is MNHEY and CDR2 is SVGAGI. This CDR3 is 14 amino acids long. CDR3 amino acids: CASRKTWGLPGYTF. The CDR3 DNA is TGTGCCAGCAGGAAGACATGGGGGCTGCCTGGCTACACCTTC.

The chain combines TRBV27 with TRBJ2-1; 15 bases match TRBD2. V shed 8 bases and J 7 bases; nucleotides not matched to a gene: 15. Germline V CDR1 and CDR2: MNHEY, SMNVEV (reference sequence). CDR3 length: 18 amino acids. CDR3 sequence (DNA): TGTGCCAGCGGAAGGACTAGCGGGAGGGCATCCCACCCTAATGAGCAGTTCTTC. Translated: CASGRTSGRASHPNEQFF.

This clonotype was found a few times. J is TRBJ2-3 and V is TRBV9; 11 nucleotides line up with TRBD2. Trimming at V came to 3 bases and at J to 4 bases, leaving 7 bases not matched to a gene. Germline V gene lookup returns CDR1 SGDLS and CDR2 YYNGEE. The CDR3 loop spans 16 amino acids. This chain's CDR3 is CASSAQPGLAADTQYF. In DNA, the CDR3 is TGTGCCAGCAGCGCACAGCCGGGACTAGCGGCAGATACGCAGTATTTT.

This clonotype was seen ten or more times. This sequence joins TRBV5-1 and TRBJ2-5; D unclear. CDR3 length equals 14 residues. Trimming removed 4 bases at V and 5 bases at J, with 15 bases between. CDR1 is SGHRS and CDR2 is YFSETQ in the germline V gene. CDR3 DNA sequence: TGCGCCAGCAGCCCGAACGAAGTGTTGGAGACCCAGTACTTC. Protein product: CASSPNEVLETQYF.

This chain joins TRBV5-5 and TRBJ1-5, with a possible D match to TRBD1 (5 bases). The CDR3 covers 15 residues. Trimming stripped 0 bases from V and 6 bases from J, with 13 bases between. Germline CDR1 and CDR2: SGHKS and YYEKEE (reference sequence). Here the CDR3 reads CASSLVQGTSQPQHF. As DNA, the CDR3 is TGTGCCAGCAGCTTGGTTCAGGGTACGAGTCAGCCCCAGCATTTT.